These T cell receptor beta chains were read from a single sample in a study of radiotherapy plus CTLA-4 blockade in lung cancer. Here immunoSEQ multiplex PCR was the method, and the copy in TCRdb shows in-frame clones only, minus some. The repertoire holds 45,000 or so clones, with 70% to 90% as singletons. The sequencing here drew on peripheral blood, taken from a patient treated with radiotherapy plus ipilimumab. Source of these receptors: a human donor with non-small cell lung cancer whose response to radiotherapy plus ipilimumab could not be evaluated. Each CDR3 is given with its conserved first and last residue. The order of the fields is clone size, J gene, D gene, V gene, CDR3 protein, CDR3 DNA. D genes are given only for firm matches. Expanded clones get a size class; other rows say once, few or many, or leave the size out.

clone_size: once
j_call: TRBJ1-2
d_call: TRBD1
v_call: TRBV10-3
cdr3_aa: CAISEQGSRGAYGYTF
cdr3_nt: TGTGCCATCAGTGAGCAAGGTAGCAGGGGGGCCTATGGCTACACCTTC

clone_size: -
j_call: TRBJ2-7
d_call: TRBD2
v_call: TRBV2
cdr3_aa: CASRVAGGPYEQYF
cdr3_nt: TGTGCCAGCAGGGTAGCGGGGGGTCCCTACGAGCAGTACTTC

clone_size: -
j_call: TRBJ1-1
d_call: TRBD1
v_call: TRBV6-5
cdr3_aa: CASSYRQGATEAFF
cdr3_nt: TGTGCCAGCAGTTACAGACAGGGGGCCACTGAAGCTTTCTTT

clone_size: -
j_call: TRBJ2-3
d_call: -
v_call: TRBV13
cdr3_aa: CASSLARPGITDTQYF
cdr3_nt: TGTGCCAGCAGCTTAGCCCGTCCAGGGATCACAGATACGCAGTATTTT

clone_size: -
j_call: TRBJ2-2
d_call: -
v_call: TRBV14
cdr3_aa: CASSPRGSITGELFF
cdr3_nt: TGTGCCAGCAGCCCAAGGGGCTCGATCACCGGGGAGCTGTTTTTT

clone_size: -
j_call: TRBJ2-5
d_call: -
v_call: TRBV21-1
cdr3_aa: CASVTGPPQETQYF
cdr3_nt: TGTGCCAGCGTCACAGGCCCGCCTCAAGAGACCCAGTACTTC

clone_size: once
j_call: TRBJ2-1
d_call: -
v_call: TRBV5-3
cdr3_aa: CARSFPASSYNEQFF
cdr3_nt: TGTGCCAGAAGCTTCCCTGCCAGCTCCTACAATGAGCAGTTCTTC

clone_size: -
j_call: TRBJ2-7
d_call: TRBD2
v_call: TRBV4-1
cdr3_aa: CASSQDVAGGAGEQYF
cdr3_nt: TGCGCCAGCAGCCAAGATGTCGCGGGGGGGGCGGGCGAGCAGTACTTC

clone_size: -
j_call: TRBJ2-1
d_call: -
v_call: TRBV5-4
cdr3_aa: CASSLQGGPYNEQFF
cdr3_nt: TGTGCCAGCAGCTTACAGGGAGGGCCCTACAATGAGCAGTTCTTC

clone_size: once
j_call: TRBJ2-6
d_call: -
v_call: TRBV30
cdr3_aa: CAWGGAGLSGANVLTF
cdr3_nt: TGTGCCTGGGGGGGGGCCGGACTCTCTGGGGCCAACGTCCTGACTTTC

clone_size: -
j_call: TRBJ2-1
d_call: -
v_call: TRBV29-1
cdr3_aa: CSVLMGASGNEQFF
cdr3_nt: TGCAGCGTTTTGATGGGGGCTTCGGGCAATGAGCAGTTCTTC

clone_size: few
j_call: TRBJ2-7
d_call: TRBD1
v_call: TRBV11-3
cdr3_aa: CASSSGQTYEQYF
cdr3_nt: TGTGCCAGCAGCTCGGGACAGACCTACGAGCAGTACTTC

clone_size: -
j_call: TRBJ2-7
d_call: TRBD2
v_call: TRBV6-5
cdr3_aa: CASSSGLAREQYF
cdr3_nt: TGTGCCAGCAGTTCCGGACTAGCGCGTGAGCAGTACTTC

clone_size: -
j_call: TRBJ2-6
d_call: TRBD1
v_call: TRBV15
cdr3_aa: CATSRETGTGANVLTF
cdr3_nt: TGTGCCACCAGCAGAGAGACAGGGACTGGGGCCAACGTCCTGACTTTC

clone_size: -
j_call: TRBJ1-2
d_call: -
v_call: TRBV23-1
cdr3_aa: CASSPSCYQTRLDTF
cdr3_nt: TGCGCCAGCAGTCCCTCATGCTACCAGACAAGGCTGGACACCTTC

clone_size: -
j_call: TRBJ1-2
d_call: -
v_call: TRBV5-6
cdr3_aa: CASGMGGYGYTF
cdr3_nt: TGTGCCAGCGGGATGGGGGGTTATGGCTACACCTTC

clone_size: -
j_call: TRBJ1-1
d_call: TRBD1
v_call: TRBV27
cdr3_aa: CASSGQGTRRGEAFF
cdr3_nt: TGTGCCAGCAGTGGACAGGGTACCCGCCGAGGTGAAGCTTTCTTT

clone_size: -
j_call: TRBJ1-6
d_call: TRBD1
v_call: TRBV4-1
cdr3_aa: CASSHAAGQGNSPLHF
cdr3_nt: TGCGCCAGCAGCCACGCCGCGGGACAGGGTAATTCACCCCTCCACTTT

clone_size: -
j_call: TRBJ2-5
d_call: TRBD2
v_call: TRBV11-3
cdr3_aa: CASSLSGTSGQETQYF
cdr3_nt: TGTGCCAGCAGCTTATCAGGGACTAGCGGCCAAGAGACCCAGTACTTC

clone_size: -
j_call: TRBJ1-2
d_call: -
v_call: TRBV5-1
cdr3_aa: CASSLAGANTNYGYTF
cdr3_nt: TGCGCCAGCAGCTTAGCAGGGGCCAACACTAACTATGGCTACACCTTC

clone_size: -
j_call: TRBJ1-2
d_call: -
v_call: TRBV19
cdr3_aa: CASSNQGYGYTF
cdr3_nt: TGTGCCAGTAGTAACCAGGGCTATGGCTACACCTTC

clone_size: -
j_call: TRBJ2-3
d_call: TRBD2
v_call: TRBV19
cdr3_aa: CASSIDGASGTDTQYF
cdr3_nt: TGTGCCAGTAGTATTGACGGAGCTAGCGGGACAGATACGCAGTATTTT

clone_size: -
j_call: TRBJ2-1
d_call: TRBD2
v_call: TRBV11-2
cdr3_aa: CASSLASGGLREQFF
cdr3_nt: TGTGCCAGCAGCTTGGCTAGCGGGGGGTTAAGGGAGCAGTTCTTC

clone_size: -
j_call: TRBJ1-5
d_call: -
v_call: TRBV6-5
cdr3_aa: CASSSGQYQPQHF
cdr3_nt: TGTGCCAGCAGCTCCGGACAGTACCAGCCCCAGCATTTT

clone_size: -
j_call: TRBJ1-2
d_call: TRBD1
v_call: TRBV2
cdr3_aa: CASSQREDRRANYGYTF
cdr3_nt: TGTGCCAGCAGTCAACGAGAGGACAGGCGAGCTAACTATGGCTACACCTTC

clone_size: once
j_call: TRBJ1-2
d_call: -
v_call: TRBV6-1
cdr3_aa: CASSEAGYTF
cdr3_nt: TGTGCCAGCAGTGAGGCTGGCTACACCTTC

clone_size: -
j_call: TRBJ2-2
d_call: -
v_call: TRBV29-1
cdr3_aa: CSVPLVPTGELFF
cdr3_nt: TGCAGCGTTCCACTAGTTCCCACCGGGGAGCTGTTTTTT

clone_size: -
j_call: TRBJ2-7
d_call: TRBD1
v_call: TRBV2
cdr3_aa: CAGDRGYEQYF
cdr3_nt: TGTGCCGGGGACAGGGGCTACGAGCAGTACTTC

clone_size: once
j_call: TRBJ1-6
d_call: -
v_call: TRBV6-5
cdr3_aa: CASRRSSYNSPLHF
cdr3_nt: TGTGCCAGCAGACGGAGCTCCTATAATTCACCCCTCCACTTT

clone_size: -
j_call: TRBJ2-4
d_call: -
v_call: TRBV30
cdr3_aa: CAWSVRGAKNIQYF
cdr3_nt: TGTGCCTGGAGTGTACGCGGAGCCAAAAACATTCAGTACTTC

clone_size: -
j_call: TRBJ2-2
d_call: -
v_call: TRBV29-1
cdr3_aa: CSVDQGGAGELFF
cdr3_nt: TGCAGCGTCGACCAAGGGGGAGCCGGGGAGCTGTTTTTT

clone_size: -
j_call: TRBJ2-7
d_call: TRBD1
v_call: TRBV4-3
cdr3_aa: CASSQGSDRAYEQYF
cdr3_nt: TGCGCCAGCAGCCAAGGATCGGACAGGGCCTACGAGCAGTACTTC

clone_size: -
j_call: TRBJ2-1
d_call: -
v_call: TRBV19
cdr3_aa: CASSKGNAGEQFF
cdr3_nt: TGTGCCAGTAGTAAGGGGAACGCGGGGGAGCAGTTCTTC

clone_size: -
j_call: TRBJ1-2
d_call: -
v_call: TRBV12-5
cdr3_aa: CASGYKAGLGGYTF
cdr3_nt: TGTGCTAGTGGTTATAAAGCGGGGCTCGGGGGCTACACCTTC

clone_size: -
j_call: TRBJ2-7
d_call: TRBD1
v_call: TRBV18
cdr3_aa: CASSPPGTGGRYEQYF
cdr3_nt: TGTGCCAGCTCACCACCGGGGACAGGGGGCAGGTACGAGCAGTACTTC

clone_size: -
j_call: TRBJ1-1
d_call: -
v_call: TRBV9
cdr3_aa: CASSVGTVRGTEAFF
cdr3_nt: TGTGCCAGCAGCGTAGGGACGGTCCGGGGCACTGAAGCTTTCTTT